This T cell receptor (beta chain) was profiled in a study of shared clonotypes between healthy human individuals. The authors divided CD4+ cells into CD45RA+ naive and CD45RA-negative memory subsets. On this clone itself: The antigen is undetermined.

Overall study results and limits: A handful of donors showed sharing of around 5% of naive CD4 clonotypes. A generally larger estimated richness was seen in naive subsets than in memory subsets. Specimens sampled were limited to blood, with tissue repertoires likely differing.

Germline CDR1 reads SGHTS; CDR2 reads YDEGEE. This CDR3 has 11 amino acids. Trimming left V 5 bases short and J 5 bases short, with 7 bases between. Sequencing used immunoSEQ multiplex PCR; TCRdb keeps in-frame clones, though not all of them. The sample has some 1,600,000 clones, 95% to 99% seen once. This chain joins TRBV5-8 and TRBJ2-5; no clear D. The sequence was obtained from a man between 25 and 39 years old in good health. Source material: naive CD4+ T cells sorted from blood. Stated subset: CD45RA+ positively selected. The CDR3 loop is CASRERETQYF. The CDR3 DNA sequence: TGTGCCAGCAGGGAGCGCGAGACCCAGTACTTC.